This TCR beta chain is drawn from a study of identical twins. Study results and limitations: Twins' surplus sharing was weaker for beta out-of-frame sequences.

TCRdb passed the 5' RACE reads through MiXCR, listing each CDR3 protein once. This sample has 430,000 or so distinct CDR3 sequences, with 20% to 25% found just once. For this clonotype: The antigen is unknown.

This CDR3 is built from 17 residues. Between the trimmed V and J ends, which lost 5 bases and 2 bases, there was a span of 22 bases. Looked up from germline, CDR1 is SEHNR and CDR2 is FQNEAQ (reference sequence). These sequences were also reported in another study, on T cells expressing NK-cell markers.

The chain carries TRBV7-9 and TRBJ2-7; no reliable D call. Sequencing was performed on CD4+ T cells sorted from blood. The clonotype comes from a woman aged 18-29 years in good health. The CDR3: CASSQHPGGVSTYEQYF. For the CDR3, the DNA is TGTGCCAGCAGCCAACATCCAGGTGGGGTCTCGACCTACGAGCAGTACTTC.